This entry is about one T cell receptor (beta chain). The record originates from a study of blood T cell repertoires in COVID-19. Whole-study context: COVID-19 samples collected from the United States, Italy and Spain covered acute and convalescent phases. T cells, B-cell-depleted T cells, or PBMCs provided the cDNA or gDNA that served as material.

The CDR3 extends over 11 amino acids. The germline CDR1 and CDR2 sequences are MNHEY and SMNVEV (reference sequence). Trimming left V 5 bases short and J 5 bases short, with 7 bases between. Profiled with immunoSEQ multiplex PCR; TCRdb holds only in-frame clones, not every one. Of more than 100,000 clones in the sample, roughly 87% were seen once. What was sequenced was peripheral blood. The chain carries TRBV27 and TRBJ2-7; D is uncertain. This receptor was identified in a human donor in a cohort sampled during active COVID-19. CDR3 sequence (DNA): TGTGCCAGCAGTCTAGGAGACGAGCAGTACTTC. This sequence encodes CASSLGDEQYF.